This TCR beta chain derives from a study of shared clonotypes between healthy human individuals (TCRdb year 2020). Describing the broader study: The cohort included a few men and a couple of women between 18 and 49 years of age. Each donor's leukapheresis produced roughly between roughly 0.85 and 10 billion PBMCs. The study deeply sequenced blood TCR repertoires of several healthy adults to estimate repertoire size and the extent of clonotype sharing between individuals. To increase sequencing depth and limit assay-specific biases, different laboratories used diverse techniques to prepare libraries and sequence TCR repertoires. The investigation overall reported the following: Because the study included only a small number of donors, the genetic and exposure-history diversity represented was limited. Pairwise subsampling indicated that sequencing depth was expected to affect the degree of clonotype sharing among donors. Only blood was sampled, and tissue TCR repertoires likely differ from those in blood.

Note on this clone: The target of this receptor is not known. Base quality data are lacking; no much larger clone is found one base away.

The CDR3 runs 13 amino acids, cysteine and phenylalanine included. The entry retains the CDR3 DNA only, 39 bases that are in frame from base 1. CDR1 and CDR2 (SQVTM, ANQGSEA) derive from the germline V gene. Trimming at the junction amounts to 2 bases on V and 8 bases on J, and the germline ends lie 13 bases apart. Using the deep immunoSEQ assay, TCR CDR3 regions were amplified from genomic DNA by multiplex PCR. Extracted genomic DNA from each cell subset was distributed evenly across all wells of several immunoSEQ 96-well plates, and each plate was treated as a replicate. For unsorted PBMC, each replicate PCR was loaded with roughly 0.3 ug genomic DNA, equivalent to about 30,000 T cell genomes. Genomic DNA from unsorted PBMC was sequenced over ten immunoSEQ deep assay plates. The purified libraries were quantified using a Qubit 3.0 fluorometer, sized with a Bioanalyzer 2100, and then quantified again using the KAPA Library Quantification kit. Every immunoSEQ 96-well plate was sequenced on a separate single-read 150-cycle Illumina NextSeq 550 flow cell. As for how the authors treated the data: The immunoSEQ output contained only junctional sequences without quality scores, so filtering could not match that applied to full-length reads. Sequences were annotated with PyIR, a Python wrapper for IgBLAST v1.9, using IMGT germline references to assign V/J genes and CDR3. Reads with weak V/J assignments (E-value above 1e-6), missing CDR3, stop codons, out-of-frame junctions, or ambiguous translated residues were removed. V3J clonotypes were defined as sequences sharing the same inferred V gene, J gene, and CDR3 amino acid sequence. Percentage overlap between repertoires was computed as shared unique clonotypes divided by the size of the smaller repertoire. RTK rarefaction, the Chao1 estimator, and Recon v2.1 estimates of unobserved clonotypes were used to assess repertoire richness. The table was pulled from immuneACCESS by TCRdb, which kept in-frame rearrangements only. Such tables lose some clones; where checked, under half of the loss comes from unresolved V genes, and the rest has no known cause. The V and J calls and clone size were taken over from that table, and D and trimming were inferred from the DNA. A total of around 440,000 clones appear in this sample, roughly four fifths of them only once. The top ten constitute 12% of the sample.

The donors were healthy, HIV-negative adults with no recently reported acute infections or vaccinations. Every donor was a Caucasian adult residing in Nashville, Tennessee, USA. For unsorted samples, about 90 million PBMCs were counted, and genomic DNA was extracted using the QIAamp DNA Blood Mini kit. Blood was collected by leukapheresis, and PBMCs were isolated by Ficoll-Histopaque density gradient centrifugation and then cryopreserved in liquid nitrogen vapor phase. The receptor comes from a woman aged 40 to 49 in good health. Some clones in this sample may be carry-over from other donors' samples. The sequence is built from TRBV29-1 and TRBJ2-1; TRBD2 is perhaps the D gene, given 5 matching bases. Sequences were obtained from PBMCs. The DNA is TGCAGCGTTGAATTACGGGGTTTGGATGAGCAGTTCTTC. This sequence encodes CSVELRGLDEQFF.